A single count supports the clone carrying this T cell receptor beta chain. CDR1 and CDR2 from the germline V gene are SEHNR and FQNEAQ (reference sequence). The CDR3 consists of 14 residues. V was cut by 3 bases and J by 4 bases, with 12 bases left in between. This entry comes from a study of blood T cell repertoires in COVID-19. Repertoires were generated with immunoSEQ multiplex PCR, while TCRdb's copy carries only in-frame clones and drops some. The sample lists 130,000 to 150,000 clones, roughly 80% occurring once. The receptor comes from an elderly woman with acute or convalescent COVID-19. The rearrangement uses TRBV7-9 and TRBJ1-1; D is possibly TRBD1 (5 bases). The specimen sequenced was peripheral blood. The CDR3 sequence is CASSFGGESTEAFF. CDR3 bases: TGTGCCAGCAGCTTCGGGGGTGAGAGCACTGAAGCTTTCTTT.